Listed here are 14 T cell receptor beta chains from one sample, sequenced in a study of beta chain features in type 1 diabetes. Study conclusions and caveats: In every one of the four CD4+ subsets, TCRB CDR3s were moderately but significantly shorter in Type 1 diabetes patients.

The antigens of these receptors remain unknown. Expressed TCRB transcripts were sequenced, since all the RNA that had been isolated was reverse transcribed. This table comes from immunoSEQ multiplex PCR, and its TCRdb copy is limited to in-frame clones, with some not included. The sample records hundreds of thousands of clones, roughly 13% being singletons. Input material: naive CD4+ T cells from blood. These receptors were collected from a man aged 18 to 30 with type 1 diabetes.

This clone was counted only a few times. This chain joins TRBV7-9 and TRBJ1-1; no firm D call. The CDR3 consists of 15 residues. Per the germline V gene, CDR1 is SEHNR and CDR2 is FQNEAQ (reference sequence). Trimming pared 1 base from V and 1 base from J, leaving 10 bases between. This CDR3 reads CASSLVPTANTEAFF. The CDR3 nucleotides are TGTGCCAGCAGCTTAGTCCCGACCGCGAACACTGAAGCTTTCTTT.

This clone was counted between two and nine times. The chain joins TRBV6-1 to TRBJ2-7; either TRBD1 or TRBD2 may supply D (5 bases each). Trimming removed 5 bases from V and 3 bases from J, with 17 bases in between. The germline V gene has CDR1 MNHNS and CDR2 SASEGT. The CDR3 totals 15 residues. CDR3 sequence reads: CASSSWDGSIYEQYF. The CDR3 DNA reads as TGTGCCAGCAGTTCCTGGGACGGGTCAATCTACGAGCAGTACTTC.

This clone was seen a handful of times. V is TRBV11-1 and J is TRBJ1-1; D is perhaps TRBD1 (5 bases). The CDR3 consists of 13 residues. V was shortened by 2 bases and J by 6 bases, with 10 bases between the two germline ends. Germline V CDR1 and CDR2: SGHAT, FQDESV (reference sequence). CDR3 bases: TGTGCCAGCAGCTTATGGCAGACAGCTGAAGCTTTCTTT. This gives the protein CASSLWQTAEAFF.

The chain has TRBV30 and TRBJ2-1; D is undetermined. Germline V gene lookup returns CDR1 GTSNPN and CDR2 SVGIG (reference sequence). This CDR3 is 12 amino acids long. Deletions cut 1 base from V and 12 bases from J, with 13 bases between. CDR3 loop: CAWSGLQIGQFF. Written as DNA, the CDR3 is TGTGCCTGGAGTGGTCTCCAGATAGGGCAGTTCTTC.

In its sample, this clone was seen a few times. This rearrangement joins TRBV11-2 to TRBJ2-3; D is ambiguous. The CDR3 runs to 12 residues. CDR1 SGHAT and CDR2 FQNNGV come from the germline V gene. Trimming left V 1 base short and J 4 bases short, with 3 bases between. CDR3 sequence: CASSLAADTQYF. CDR3 DNA: TGTGCCAGCAGCTTAGCCGCAGATACGCAGTATTTT.

The V and J genes are TRBV14 and TRBJ2-5; tentative D call: TRBD2 (6 bases). Germline lookup yields CDR1 SGHDN and CDR2 FVKESK. V lost 0 bases and J 1 base, leaving 6 bases between the germline ends. The CDR3 is made up of 14 amino acids. The CDR3 DNA reads TGTGCCAGCAGCCAAGATAGCGGCCAAGAGACCCAGTACTTC. Protein: CASSQDSGQETQYF.

This clone showed up just a few times. J is TRBJ1-1 and V is TRBV7-6; no firm D call. Trimming shortened V by 1 base and J by 2 bases, and 5 bases separated the two germline ends. The CDR3 extends over 13 amino acids. Germline assignment: CDR1 SGHVS and CDR2 FNYEAQ. The CDR3 nucleotides read TGTGCCAGCAGCTTAGGACAAAACACTGAAGCTTTCTTT. It is translated as CASSLGQNTEAFF.

The V call is TRBV10-3, the J call TRBJ2-5, with no clear D. The length of the CDR3 is 16 residues. Trimming took 0 bases from V and 1 from J, leaving 12 bases between them. Germline V gene sequence: CDR1 ENHRY, CDR2 SYGVKD. For the CDR3, the DNA is TGTGCCATCAGTGAGTCCCTCATTCTCTCCCAAGAGACCCAGTACTTC. The encoded protein is CAISESLILSQETQYF.

A remark on this clone: This same CDR3 is encoded by further DNA sequences in the sample. The V call is TRBV27, the J call TRBJ1-1; D gene uncertain. V lost 2 bases, J lost 3 bases, and 7 bases lay in between. The CDR3 consists of 13 residues. Looked up from germline, CDR1 is MNHEY and CDR2 is SMNVEV (reference sequence). CDR3 coding DNA: TGTGCCAGCAGTTTAAGTTGGGACACTGAAGCTTTCTTT. Protein product: CASSLSWDTEAFF.

The table lists this clone with a few counts. V gene TRBV10-3 combines with J gene TRBJ2-2; maybe TRBD1 (6 bases). Germline V gene lookup returns CDR1 ENHRY and CDR2 SYGVKD. Trimming removed 4 bases from V and 6 bases from J, with 12 bases in between. The CDR3 spans 14 residues. The CDR3 here is CAISGWQGSGELFF. DNA of the CDR3: TGTGCCATCAGTGGATGGCAGGGGTCCGGGGAGCTGTTTTTT.

This clone was counted a few times. V is TRBV27 and J is TRBJ2-7, with 9 positions matching TRBD1. There are 14 residues in the CDR3. CDR1 and CDR2 (germline): MNHEY, SMNVEV (reference sequence). Germline trimming cut 8 bases from V and 1 base from J; bases unmatched to any gene: 6. The CDR3 spells CASWGQGGSYEQYF. The CDR3, as DNA: TGTGCCAGCTGGGGACAGGGAGGGTCCTACGAGCAGTACTTC.

The chain combines TRBV14 with TRBJ2-3, with D unclear. V gave up 1 base and J gave up 4 bases, with 6 bases separating them. CDR1 and CDR2 from the germline V gene are SGHDN and FVKESK. CDR3 length: 13 amino acids. For the CDR3, the DNA is TGTGCCAGCAGCCAAGGATTATCAGATACGCAGTATTTT. Its protein product is CASSQGLSDTQYF.

The CDR3: CAWSQDSLSIYF. CDR3 bases: TGTGCCTGGAGTCAGGACAGCCTTTCCATATATTTT. This chain links TRBV30 with TRBJ1-3; possibly TRBD1 for D (6 bases). Looked up from germline, CDR1 is GTSNPN and CDR2 is SVGIG (reference sequence). The CDR3 contains 12 residues. Trimming left V 2 bases short and J 11 bases short, with 13 bases between.

This clone was detected a few times. The same CDR3 is also encoded by other DNA sequences in this sample. The V and J genes are TRBV29-1 and TRBJ1-2, with 7 positions matching TRBD1. CDR3 length: 12 residues. V lost 4 bases to trimming and J lost 5 bases; unmatched junction nucleotides: 4. Germline V CDR1 and CDR2: SQVTM, ANQGSEA. The CDR3 protein is CSVGGQPYGYTF. The DNA of the CDR3 is TGCAGCGTTGGGGGACAGCCTTATGGCTACACCTTC.